One sample yielded the 8 T cell receptor beta chains listed below, sequenced in a study of regulatory T cells in long-lasting Graves disease. Sequencing libraries for TCR beta were prepared with iRepertoire HTBI primers and Arm-PCR of CDR3 regions. TCRdb passed the multiplex PCR reads through MiXCR, listing each CDR3 protein once. Of around 330,000 distinct CDR3 sequences in the sample, about 20% are singletons; the top ten hold about 36%. Time point of the sample: newly diagnosed GD, antithyroid drugs for less than 3 months. The TCR library was made from RNA that had been extracted from PBMCs in TRIzol. Specimen: peripheral blood mononuclear cells (PBMCs), collected at new diagnosis, from a patient treated with antithyroid drugs. These TCRs come from a female donor with Graves disease.

In regard to this clonotype: Being one base from a much bigger clone, this may be a read error. The chain employs TRBV5-8 and TRBJ2-3; no reliable D call. Between the trimmed V and J ends, which lost 4 bases and 0 bases, there was a span of 15 bases. The CDR3 has 16 residues. CDR1 and CDR2 (germline): SGHTS, YDEGEE. The CDR3 DNA reads TGTGCCAGCAGCCTTAGGTGGCACAGCAGCACAGATACGCAGTATTTT. As protein: CASSLRWHSSTDTQYF.

Turning to this clonotype: One base separates it from a far larger clone, so it is likely a read error. V and J are TRBV2 and TRBJ2-5, with 12 bases that match TRBD2. V was pared by 5 bases and J by 11 bases, with 12 bases of the junction left unmatched. This CDR3 has 15 residues. Per germline, CDR1 SNHLY and CDR2 FYNNEI. CDR3 loop: CASSPGTSGYSEQYF. CDR3 sequence (DNA): TGTGCCAGCAGTCCTGGGACTAGCGGGTACAGTGAGCAGTACTTC. The whole variable domain, filled in from reference TRBV2 and TRBJ2-5, reads EPEVTQTPSHQVTQMGQEVILRCVPISNHLYFYWYRQILGQKVEFLVSFYNNEISEKSEIFDDQFSVERPDGSNFTLKIRSTKLEDSAMYFCASSPGTSGYSEQYFGPGTRLLVL.

This clonotype was seen at least ten times. The chain links TRBV4-3 to TRBJ2-1, with 15 bases matching TRBD2. V dropped 4 bases and J dropped 15; count of bases not matched to a gene: 10. The CDR3 spans 15 residues. Germline V lookup: CDR1 LGHNA, CDR2 YSLEER. CDR3 residues: CASSREGLAGGGPFF. The CDR3 nucleotides are TGCGCCAGCAGCCGCGAGGGACTAGCGGGAGGAGGACCGTTCTTC.

This clonotype has a count of ten or more. CDR3 in amino acids: CATEQGAEGYTF. The CDR3 bases are TGTGCCACCGAACAGGGGGCTGAAGGCTACACCTTC. The chain combines TRBV15 with TRBJ1-2, with 9 bases matching TRBD1. V lost 8 bases to trimming and J lost 8 bases; unmatched junction nucleotides: 6. Germline lookup yields CDR1 LNHNV and CDR2 YYDKDF (reference sequence). The CDR3 totals 12 residues.

The genes are TRBV27 and TRBJ2-1; 13 nucleotides agree with TRBD2. The CDR3 extends over 15 amino acids. The germline gives CDR1 MNHEY, CDR2 SMNVEV (reference sequence). V lost 5 bases, J lost 8 bases, and 6 bases stayed unmatched. This CDR3 is CASSPIGLAGDEQFF. The CDR3 DNA sequence: TGTGCCAGCAGTCCTATCGGACTAGCGGGAGATGAGCAGTTCTTC.

This clonotype turned up a few times. The rearrangement joins TRBV6-2 or TRBV6-3 to TRBJ2-1; 9 bases map to TRBD2. This CDR3 has 15 amino acids. The V and J ends lost 1 base and 15 bases, in that order; junction bases with no gene match: 13. CDR1 is MNHEY, CDR2 SVGEGT, per germline. The DNA of the CDR3 is TGTGCCAGCAGTTACTTGTCTAGCGGGATGGTTATTCCGTTCTTC. It yields the protein CASSYLSSGMVIPFF.

The chain recombines TRBV29-1 with TRBJ2-3; TRBD1 matches 7 bases. V was clipped by 6 bases and J by 3 bases; unmatched bases: 3. There are 12 residues in the CDR3. CDR1 is SQVTM and CDR2 is ANQGSEA in the germline V gene. CDR3 bases: TGCAGCGTAGGACAGGCTACAGATACGCAGTATTTT. This translates into CSVGQATDTQYF.

This clonotype appeared a few times. The chain couples TRBV4-1 to TRBJ1-5; D is possibly TRBD1 (6 bases). Trimming stripped 4 bases from V and 0 bases from J, with 10 bases between. This CDR3 comprises 15 residues. Germline V gene sequence: CDR1 MGHRA, CDR2 YSYEKL. The CDR3 region has the DNA TGCGCCAGCAGCCCAAGGACAGATAGCAATCAGCCCCAGCATTTT. Translating it yields CASSPRTDSNQPQHF.